This TCR beta chain was sequenced during a study of blood T cell repertoires in COVID-19. Overall study context: COVID-19 samples, acute and convalescent, were from the United States, Italy and Spain. From T cells, B-cell-depleted T cells, or PBMCs came the material, which was cDNA or gDNA.

Per the authors' pipeline: Reference gene primer amplification gave nucleated cell count estimates. Produced via immunoSEQ multiplex PCR; TCRdb's table is partial and in-frame only. V and J calls and clone size follow that table, whereas D and trimming were derived from the DNA. The table lists 150,000 to 200,000 clones, about 88% of them singletons. The material sequenced was peripheral blood. The sequence was obtained from a man aged 35 to 55 with active or convalescent COVID-19.

CDR3 sequence: CASSQTRAGTSTDTQYF. In nucleotides, the CDR3 is TGCGCCAGCAGCCAAACAAGGGCGGGGACTAGCACAGATACGCAGTATTTT. The chain is built from TRBV4-1 and TRBJ2-3, with D perhaps matching TRBD2 (6 bases). CDR1 is MGHRA and CDR2 is YSYEKL in the germline V gene. V was clipped by 2 bases and J by 0 bases, with 15 bases between them. The CDR3 has 17 residues.